These 3 T cell receptor beta chains were sequenced from one sample in a study of blood T cells in healthy people across ages. The use of a sample-barcoded 5' primer and a J-beta primer mix characterized a second PCR of roughly 6 to 11 cycles. MiXCR was run by TCRdb on the 5' RACE reads, yielding one entry per CDR3 protein. The table shows some 1,500,000 distinct CDR3 sequences, with 42% occurring only once. The sample consisted of blood. Receptors were obtained from a woman aged 18-29 years in good health.

The chain carries TRBV20-1 and TRBJ2-3; unclear D gene. The V gene lost 3 bases and the J gene lost 10 bases, with 17 bases spanning the gap. Germline CDR1 and CDR2: DFQATT and SNEGSKA (reference sequence). This CDR3 region has 13 residues. CDR3 DNA sequence: TGCAGTGCTAGGTCCCTTCTTCCTTCGGCGCAGTATTTT. Residues: CSARSLLPSAQYF.

The CDR3 is CASSYGTLSDTQYF. The CDR3 bases are TGTGCCAGCAGTTACGGGACATTATCAGATACGCAGTATTTT. The chain couples TRBV6-6 to TRBJ2-3, with a tentative D call TRBD1 (6 bases). The CDR3 totals 14 residues. V dropped 2 bases and J dropped 4 bases, with 10 bases sitting between them. CDR1 is MNHNY and CDR2 is SVGAGI in the germline V gene (reference sequence).

The V and J genes are TRBV28 and TRBJ2-5, with 10 positions matching TRBD1. V lost 3 bases and J lost 6; bases outside the gene matches: 7. The CDR3 runs to 15 residues. CDR1 is MDHEN and CDR2 is SYDVKM in the germline V gene. CDR3 sequence (DNA): TGTGCCAGCAGTTTTGGGGGACAGGGGCGACAGACCCAGTACTTC. The encoded protein is CASSFGGQGRQTQYF.